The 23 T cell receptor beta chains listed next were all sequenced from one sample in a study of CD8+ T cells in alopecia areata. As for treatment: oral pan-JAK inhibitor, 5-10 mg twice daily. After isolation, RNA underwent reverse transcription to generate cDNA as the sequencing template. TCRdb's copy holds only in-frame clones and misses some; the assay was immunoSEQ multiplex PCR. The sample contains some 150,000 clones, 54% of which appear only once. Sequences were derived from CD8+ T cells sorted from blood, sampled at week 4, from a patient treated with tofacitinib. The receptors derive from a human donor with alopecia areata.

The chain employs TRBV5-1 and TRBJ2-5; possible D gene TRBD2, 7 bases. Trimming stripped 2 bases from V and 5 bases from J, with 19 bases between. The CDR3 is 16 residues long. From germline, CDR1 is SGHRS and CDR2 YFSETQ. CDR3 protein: CASSFSGRGLPETQYF. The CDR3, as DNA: TGCGCCAGCAGCTTTTCTGGGAGGGGGTTGCCCGAGACCCAGTACTTC.

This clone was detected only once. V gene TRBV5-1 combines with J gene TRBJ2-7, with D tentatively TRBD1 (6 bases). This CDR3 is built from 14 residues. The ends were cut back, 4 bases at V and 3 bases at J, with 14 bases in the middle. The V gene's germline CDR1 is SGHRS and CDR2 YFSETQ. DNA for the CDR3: TGCGCCAGCAGCCCCTTGGACAGAAACTACGAGCAGTACTTC. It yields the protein CASSPLDRNYEQYF.

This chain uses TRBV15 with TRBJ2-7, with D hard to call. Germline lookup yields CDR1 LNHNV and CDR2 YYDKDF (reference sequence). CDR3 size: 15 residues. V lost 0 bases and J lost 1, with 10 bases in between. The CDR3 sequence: CATSRDRVSSYEQYF. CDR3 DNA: TGTGCCACCAGCAGAGACCGGGTTTCGTCCTACGAGCAGTACTTC.

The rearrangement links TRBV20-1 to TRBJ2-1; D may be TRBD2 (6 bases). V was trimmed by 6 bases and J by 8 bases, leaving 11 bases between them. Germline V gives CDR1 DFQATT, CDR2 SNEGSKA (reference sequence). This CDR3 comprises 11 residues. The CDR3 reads CSAREADEQFF. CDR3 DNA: TGCAGTGCAAGGGAGGCTGATGAGCAGTTCTTC.

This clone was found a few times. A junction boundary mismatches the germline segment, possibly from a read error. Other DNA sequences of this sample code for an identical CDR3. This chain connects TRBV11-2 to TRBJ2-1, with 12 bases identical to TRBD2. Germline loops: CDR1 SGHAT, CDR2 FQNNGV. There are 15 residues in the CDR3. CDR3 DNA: TGCGCCAGCAGCCAAGGACTAGCGGGGAACAATGAGCAGTTCTTC. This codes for CASSQGLAGNNEQFF.

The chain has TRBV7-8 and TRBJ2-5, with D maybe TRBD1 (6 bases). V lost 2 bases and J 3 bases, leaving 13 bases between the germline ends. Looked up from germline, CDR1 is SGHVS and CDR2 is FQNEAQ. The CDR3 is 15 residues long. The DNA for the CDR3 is TGTGCCAGCAGCTTAACGAGACAGGACAAAGAGACCCAGTACTTC. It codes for CASSLTRQDKETQYF.

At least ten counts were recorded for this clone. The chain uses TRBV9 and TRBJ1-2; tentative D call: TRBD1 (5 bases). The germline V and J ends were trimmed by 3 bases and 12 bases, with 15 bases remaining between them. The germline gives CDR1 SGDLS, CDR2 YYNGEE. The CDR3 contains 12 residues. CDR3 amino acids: CASSAGGTLHTF. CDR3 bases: TGTGCCAGCAGCGCCGGTGGGACCCTTCACACCTTC. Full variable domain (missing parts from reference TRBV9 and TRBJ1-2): DSGVTQTPKHLITATGQRVTLRCSPRSGDLSVYWYQQSLDQGLQFLIQYYNGEERAKGNILERFSAQQFPDLHSELNLSSLELGDSALYFCASSAGGTLHTFGSGTRLTVV.

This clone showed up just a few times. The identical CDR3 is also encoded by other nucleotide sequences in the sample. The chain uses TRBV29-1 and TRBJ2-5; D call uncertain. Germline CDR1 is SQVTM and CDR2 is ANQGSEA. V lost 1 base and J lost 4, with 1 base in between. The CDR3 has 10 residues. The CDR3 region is CSVEVETQYF. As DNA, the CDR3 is TGCAGCGTTGAAGTAGAGACCCAGTACTTC.

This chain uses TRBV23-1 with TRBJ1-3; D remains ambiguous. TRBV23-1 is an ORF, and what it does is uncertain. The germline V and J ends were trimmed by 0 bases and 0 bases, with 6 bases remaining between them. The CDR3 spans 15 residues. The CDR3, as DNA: TGCGCCAGCAGTCAATCCCTTTACTCTGGAAACACCATATATTTT. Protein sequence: CASSQSLYSGNTIYF.

CDR3 in amino acids: CASSFKDREDEQYF. CDR3 in DNA: TGTGCCAGCAGCTTCAAGGACAGGGAGGACGAGCAGTACTTC. V and J are TRBV7-2 and TRBJ2-7; TRBD1 matches at 8 bases. The CDR3 has 14 residues. Germline V gives CDR1 SGHTA, CDR2 FQGNSA. J was trimmed by 5 bases and V by 3 bases; bases with no gene match: 6.

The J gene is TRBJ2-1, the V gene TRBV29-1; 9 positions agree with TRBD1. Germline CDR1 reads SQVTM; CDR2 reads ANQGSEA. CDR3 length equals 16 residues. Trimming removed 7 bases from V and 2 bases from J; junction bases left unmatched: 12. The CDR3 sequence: CSANLPGQGTYNEQFF. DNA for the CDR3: TGCAGCGCCAACCTACCGGGACAGGGAACCTACAATGAGCAGTTCTTC.

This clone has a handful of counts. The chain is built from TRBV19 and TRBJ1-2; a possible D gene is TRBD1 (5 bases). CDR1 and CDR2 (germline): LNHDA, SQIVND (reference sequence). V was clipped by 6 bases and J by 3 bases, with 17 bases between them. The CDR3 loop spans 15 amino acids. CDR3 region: CASSKSPSGHYGYTF. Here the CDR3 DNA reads TGTGCCAGTAGCAAATCCCCCTCAGGGCACTATGGCTACACCTTC. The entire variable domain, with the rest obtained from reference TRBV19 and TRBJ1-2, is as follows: DGGITQSPKYLFRKEGQNVTLSCEQNLNHDAMYWYRQDPGQGLRLIYYSQIVNDFQKGDIAEGYSVSREKKESFPLTVTSAQKNPTAFYLCASSKSPSGHYGYTFGSGTRLTVV.

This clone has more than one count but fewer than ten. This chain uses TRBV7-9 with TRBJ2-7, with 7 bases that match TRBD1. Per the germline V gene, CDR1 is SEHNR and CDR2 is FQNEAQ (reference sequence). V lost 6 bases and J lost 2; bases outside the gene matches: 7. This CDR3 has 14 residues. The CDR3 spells CASSTHTGAYEQYF. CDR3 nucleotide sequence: TGTGCCAGCAGTACACACACAGGGGCCTACGAGCAGTACTTC.

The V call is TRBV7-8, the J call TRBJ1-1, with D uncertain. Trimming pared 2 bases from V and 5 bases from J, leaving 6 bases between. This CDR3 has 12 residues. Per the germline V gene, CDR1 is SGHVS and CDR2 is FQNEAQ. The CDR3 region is CASSLTWTEAFF. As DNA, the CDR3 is TGTGCCAGCAGCTTAACGTGGACTGAAGCTTTCTTT.

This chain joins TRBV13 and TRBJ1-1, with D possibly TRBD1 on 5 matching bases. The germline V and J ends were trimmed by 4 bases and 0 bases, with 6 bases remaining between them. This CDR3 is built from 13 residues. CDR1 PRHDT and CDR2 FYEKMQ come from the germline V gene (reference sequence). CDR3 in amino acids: CASSSTVNTEAFF. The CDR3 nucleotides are TGTGCCAGCAGCTCGACAGTGAACACTGAAGCTTTCTTT.

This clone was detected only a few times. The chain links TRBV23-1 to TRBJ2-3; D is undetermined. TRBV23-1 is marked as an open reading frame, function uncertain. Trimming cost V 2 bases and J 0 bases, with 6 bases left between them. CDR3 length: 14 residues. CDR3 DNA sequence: TGCGCCAGCAGTCAAAAGGAGAGCACAGATACGCAGTATTTT. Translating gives CASSQKESTDTQYF.

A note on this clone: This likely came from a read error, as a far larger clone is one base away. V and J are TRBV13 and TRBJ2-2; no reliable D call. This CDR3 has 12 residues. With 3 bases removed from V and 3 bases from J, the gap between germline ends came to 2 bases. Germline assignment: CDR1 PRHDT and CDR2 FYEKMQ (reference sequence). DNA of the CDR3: TGTGCCAGCAGCTTGGACACCGGGGAGCTGTTTTTT. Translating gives CASSLDTGELFF.

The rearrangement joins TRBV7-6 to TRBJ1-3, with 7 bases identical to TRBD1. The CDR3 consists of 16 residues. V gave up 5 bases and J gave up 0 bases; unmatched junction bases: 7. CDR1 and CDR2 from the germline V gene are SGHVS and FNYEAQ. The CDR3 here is CASSPTGPDSGNTIYF. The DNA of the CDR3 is TGTGCCAGCAGCCCGACAGGGCCCGACTCTGGAAACACCATATATTTT.

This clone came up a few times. As DNA, the CDR3 is TGCAGCGCCGGGGGACAAATTAAATACGAGCAGTACTTC. Amino acid sequence: CSAGGQIKYEQYF. V usage is TRBV29-1 and J usage is TRBJ2-7; either TRBD1 or TRBD2 may supply D (6 bases each). Trimming stripped 7 bases from V and 4 bases from J, with 17 bases between. The CDR3 loop spans 13 amino acids. CDR1 is SQVTM, CDR2 ANQGSEA, per germline.

Here the CDR3 DNA reads TGCGCCAGCAGCCAAGAAAGGGGGACCCAGTACTTC. Translation: CASSQERGTQYF. The rearrangement links TRBV4-1 to TRBJ2-5; possibly TRBD1 for D (5 bases). CDR3 length: 12 residues. V was clipped by 0 bases and J by 7 bases, with 6 bases between them. Germline V gives CDR1 MGHRA, CDR2 YSYEKL.

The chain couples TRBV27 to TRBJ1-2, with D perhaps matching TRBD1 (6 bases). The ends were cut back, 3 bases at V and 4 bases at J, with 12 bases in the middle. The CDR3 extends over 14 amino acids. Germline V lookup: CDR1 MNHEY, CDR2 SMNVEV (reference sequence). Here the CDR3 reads CASSFSMGAYGYTF. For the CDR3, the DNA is TGTGCCAGCAGTTTCTCAATGGGGGCCTATGGCTACACCTTC.

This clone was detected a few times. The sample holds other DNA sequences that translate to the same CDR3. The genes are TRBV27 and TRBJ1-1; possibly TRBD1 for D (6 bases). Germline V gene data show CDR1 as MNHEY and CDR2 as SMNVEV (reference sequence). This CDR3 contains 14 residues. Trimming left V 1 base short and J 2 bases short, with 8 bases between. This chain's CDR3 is CASSLLQGNTEAFF. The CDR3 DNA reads TGTGCCAGCAGTTTATTACAGGGAAACACTGAAGCTTTCTTT.

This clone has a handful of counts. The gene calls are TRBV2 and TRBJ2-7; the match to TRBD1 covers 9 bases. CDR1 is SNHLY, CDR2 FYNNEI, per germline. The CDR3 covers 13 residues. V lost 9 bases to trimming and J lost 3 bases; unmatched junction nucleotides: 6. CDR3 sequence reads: CASTPGQGYEQYF. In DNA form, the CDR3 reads TGTGCCAGTACACCGGGACAGGGCTACGAGCAGTACTTC.